This TCR beta chain comes out of a study of cytomegalovirus exposure and HLA in healthy donors. Study-wide findings and caveats: A few of the chains that were CMV-associated were confirmed in vitro to be specific for CMV antigens. Other equally common chains were less clonally expanded than HLA-associated TCR beta chains, a later analysis showed.

PCR primers comprised 60 Vbeta and 13 Jbeta primers. Per the study methods: Roughly 10 million shared chains were among approximately 80 million unique TCR beta chains counted in a later analysis. The table came from immunoSEQ multiplex PCR; TCRdb's copy has only in-frame clones and leaves some out. V and J calls and clone size are given by that table; D and trimming were obtained from the DNA. The table lists 90,000 to 120,000 clones, 75% to 80% of them singletons, with roughly 6% in the top ten. On this clone itself: Its antigen remains unidentified.

The sample comprised PBMCs. This clonotype originated in a man aged 60 to 69 in good health and CMV-seropositive.

CDR3 sequence (DNA): TGTGCTCGGGGCTATGACTGGCAGGGGACGAATGGCTACACCTTC. It translates to CARGYDWQGTNGYTF. The V call is TRBV30, the J call TRBJ1-2, with a weak D call TRBD1 (6 bases). CDR1 and CDR2 (germline): GTSNPN, SVGIG (reference sequence). There are 15 residues in the CDR3.